Below are 19 T cell receptor beta chains sequenced from a single sample in a study of blood T cell repertoires in COVID-19. Using immunoSEQ multiplex PCR, the repertoire was profiled, and TCRdb retains in-frame clones only, with some absent. The data contain 190,000 or so clones, about 90% of them seen just once; the ten biggest clones take up around 2.3%. The sequencing sample was made of PBMCs or T cells enriched from blood (not recorded which). These receptors originate from a woman aged 25 to 39 who had recovered from COVID-19.

The chain employs TRBV28 and TRBJ2-7; 7 bases agree with TRBD1. Losses at the gene ends were 3 bases for V and 6 bases for J; bases not matched to a gene: 11. Looked up from germline, CDR1 is MDHEN and CDR2 is SYDVKM. This CDR3 has 15 residues. The CDR3 loop is CASSFPATGLGEQYF. For the CDR3, the DNA is TGTGCCAGCAGTTTCCCGGCGACAGGGTTAGGCGAGCAGTACTTC.

V is TRBV19 and J is TRBJ2-6; 9 bases are a match to TRBD2. The CDR3 is made up of 16 amino acids. Trimming took 6 bases from V and 0 from J; bases not matched to a gene: 3. Per germline, CDR1 LNHDA and CDR2 SQIVND (reference sequence). The CDR3 DNA reads as TGTGCCAGTAGACTAGCGGGCCTCTCTGGGGCCAACGTCCTGACTTTC. As protein: CASRLAGLSGANVLTF.

CDR3: CASSKAGGSDEQFF. In DNA form, the CDR3 reads TGTGCCAGTAGTAAAGCGGGAGGTTCGGATGAGCAGTTCTTC. The rearrangement uses TRBV19 and TRBJ2-1; TRBD2 matches at 9 bases. In germline, CDR1 is LNHDA, CDR2 SQIVND (reference sequence). V lost 4 bases and J lost 8; bases outside the gene matches: 6. The CDR3 runs 14 residues.

The genes are TRBV27 and TRBJ1-6; 11 nucleotides line up with TRBD1. Looked up from germline, CDR1 is MNHEY and CDR2 is SMNVEV (reference sequence). The CDR3 has 15 amino acids. V dropped 5 bases and J dropped 10; count of bases not matched to a gene: 7. The CDR3: CASSLGTGGRSPLHF. In DNA, the CDR3 is TGTGCCAGCAGTCTAGGGACAGGGGGGAGGTCACCCCTCCACTTT.

CDR3 sequence reads: CASSLTHLAGVEQYF. DNA for the CDR3: TGTGCCAGCAGCTTAACCCATCTAGCGGGCGTCGAGCAGTACTTC. V and J are TRBV7-2 and TRBJ2-7, with TRBD2 identical over 8 bases. The V segment lost 2 bases and the J segment 6 bases; nucleotides outside the gene matches: 9. The CDR3 sequence is 15 residues long. Germline assignment: CDR1 SGHTA and CDR2 FQGNSA.

The chain combines TRBV7-9 with TRBJ1-2, with TRBD1 identical over 8 bases. This CDR3 is 18 amino acids long. V gave up 4 bases and J gave up 5 bases; unmatched junction bases: 18. The germline V gene encodes CDR1 SEHNR and CDR2 FQNEAQ (reference sequence). The CDR3, as DNA: TGTGCCAGCAGCTCGACCACAAACCCAGGGGGCGATGCATATGGCTACACCTTC. Translation: CASSSTTNPGGDAYGYTF.

The V call is TRBV27, the J call TRBJ2-7; D is ambiguous. The V end lost 6 bases, the J end lost 5 bases, and 20 bases lay between the germline ends. The CDR3 is made up of 15 amino acids. Germline V gives CDR1 MNHEY, CDR2 SMNVEV (reference sequence). The CDR3, as DNA: TGTGCCAGCAGCCTTGCCCAGACTGGCATCCACGAGCAGTACTTC. Translating it yields CASSLAQTGIHEQYF.

This chain links TRBV2 with TRBJ1-2; 8 positions agree with TRBD1. The CDR3 covers 14 residues. CDR1 and CDR2 from the germline V gene are SNHLY and FYNNEI. V shed 7 bases, J shed 5 bases, and the junction held 9 bases outside the gene matches. This CDR3 reads CASMKGQEDYGYTF. The CDR3 coding sequence is TGTGCCAGCATGAAGGGACAGGAGGATTATGGCTACACCTTC.

The chain employs TRBV14 and TRBJ2-7; TRBD1 matches at 9 bases. V shed 4 bases, J shed 2 bases, and the junction held 3 bases outside the gene matches. The CDR3 is 14 amino acids. Germline V gene sequence: CDR1 SGHDN, CDR2 FVKESK. CDR3: CASSRGTGPYEQYF. Here the CDR3 DNA reads TGTGCCAGCAGCCGAGGGACAGGGCCCTACGAGCAGTACTTC.

On this clone itself: A junction end diverges from the germline sequence, so it may reflect a read error. V is TRBV11-2 and J is TRBJ2-7; TRBD2 agrees at 10 bases. Looked up from germline, CDR1 is SGHAT and CDR2 is FQNNGV. The CDR3 runs to 13 residues. The CDR3 reads CASSWGLAGEPYF. As DNA, the CDR3 is TGTGCCAGCAGCTGGGGGCTAGCGGGGGAGCCGTACTTC.

The rearrangement joins TRBV12-3 or TRBV12-4 to TRBJ1-3, with TRBD1 identical over 7 bases. This CDR3 is built from 12 residues. V shed 6 bases and J 4 bases; nucleotides not matched to a gene: 0. In DNA form, the CDR3 reads TGTGCCAGCAGGGACAGGGGAAACACCATATATTTT. Translating gives CASRDRGNTIYF.

The rearrangement uses TRBV6-5 and TRBJ1-1, with no clear D. CDR1 and CDR2 from the germline V gene are MNHEY and SVGAGI. The CDR3 runs 11 residues. V lost 11 bases, J lost 5 bases, and 12 bases lay in between. Here the CDR3 DNA reads TGTGCCGTGACGAGAGGTACTGAAGCTTTCTTT. Amino acids: CAVTRGTEAFF.

The rearrangement links TRBV5-6 to TRBJ1-6, with D tentatively TRBD1 (5 bases). V gave up 4 bases and J gave up 8 bases, with 13 bases separating them. Germline V gives CDR1 SGHDT, CDR2 YYEEEE. The length of the CDR3 is 14 residues. The CDR3 loop reads CASSQRGGDSPLHF. The CDR3 coding sequence is TGTGCCAGCAGCCAACGGGGAGGGGATTCACCCCTCCACTTT.

J is TRBJ1-6 and V is TRBV18; 7 positions agree with TRBD1. The V segment lost 1 base and the J segment 5 bases; nucleotides outside the gene matches: 5. The germline gives CDR1 KGHSH, CDR2 LQKENI. CDR3 size: 16 residues. This CDR3 reads CASSPRGQGDNSPLHF. CDR3 sequence (DNA): TGTGCCAGCTCACCACGTGGGCAGGGGGATAATTCACCCCTCCACTTT. The full variable domain, in which reference TRBV18 and TRBJ1-6 provide the parts outside the CDR3, is NAGVMQNPRHLVRRRGQEARLRCSPMKGHSHVYWYRQLPEEGLKFMVYLQKENIIDESGMPKERFSAEFPKEGPSILRIQQVVRGDSAAYFCASSPRGQGDNSPLHFGNGTRLTVT.

This clone came up once. The V and J genes are TRBV7-8 and TRBJ1-2; 7 bases agree with TRBD1. The CDR3 length is 15 residues. In germline, CDR1 is SGHVS, CDR2 FQNEAQ. With V trimmed by 5 bases and J by 2 bases, 8 bases remained unmatched. CDR3 loop: CASSTGTALNYGYTF. CDR3 sequence (DNA): TGTGCCAGCAGCACTGGGACAGCATTAAACTATGGCTACACCTTC.

The CDR3 DNA is TGTGCCACCAGCCCGACTGGAGGGGGCTACACCTTC. It codes for CATSPTGGGYTF. J is TRBJ1-2 and V is TRBV24-1, with unresolved D. The V gene lost 7 bases and the J gene lost 8 bases, with 13 bases spanning the gap. The CDR3 spans 12 residues. Germline V gene data show CDR1 as KGHDR and CDR2 as SFDVKD.

The chain joins TRBV30 to TRBJ2-4, with a weak D call TRBD2 (5 bases). The CDR3 runs 15 residues. Germline V gene data show CDR1 as GTSNPN and CDR2 as SVGIG (reference sequence). The V and J ends lost 5 bases and 0 bases respectively, with 14 bases between them. The CDR3 reads CAWSRLQLAKNIQYF. The CDR3 DNA sequence: TGTGCCTGGTCCAGACTACAACTAGCCAAAAACATTCAGTACTTC.

V usage is TRBV27 and J usage is TRBJ2-2; no reliable D call. The V end was cut by 3 bases, the J end by 4 bases, with 3 bases between. Looked up from germline, CDR1 is MNHEY and CDR2 is SMNVEV (reference sequence). The CDR3 totals 12 residues. The CDR3 is CASSFLTGELFF. CDR3 coding DNA: TGTGCCAGCAGTTTCCTCACCGGGGAGCTGTTTTTT.

This clone was detected only a few times. Different DNA sequences within this sample yield the same CDR3. J is TRBJ1-1 and V is TRBV28; TRBD1 agrees at 8 bases. Germline-derived CDR1 and CDR2 are MDHEN and SYDVKM. Losses at the gene ends were 8 bases for V and 0 bases for J; bases not matched to a gene: 11. This CDR3 has 16 residues. CDR3 residues: CASRLRQGIMNTEAFF. CDR3 sequence (DNA): TGTGCCAGCCGACTCCGACAGGGGATTATGAACACTGAAGCTTTCTTT.